The 32 T cell receptor beta chains listed next were all sequenced from one sample in a study of blood T cell repertoires in COVID-19. Profiling relied on immunoSEQ multiplex PCR, and the TCRdb table lists in-frame clones only, not all of them. The table shows roughly 350,000 clones, with over 75% occurring only once. Sequenced input: peripheral blood. The receptors originated from a woman between 45 and 65 years old with active or convalescent COVID-19.

This chain connects TRBV29-1 to TRBJ1-2; D might be TRBD1 (6 bases). Germline CDR1 reads SQVTM; CDR2 reads ANQGSEA. V was trimmed by 6 bases and J by 8 bases, leaving 25 bases between them. CDR3 length equals 15 residues. CDR3 sequence: CSVGADTSRGGGYTF. DNA for the CDR3: TGCAGCGTGGGGGCCGATACTTCCAGGGGCGGAGGCTACACCTTC. The whole variable domain, filled in from reference TRBV29-1 and TRBJ1-2, reads SAVISQKPSRDICQRGTSLTIQCQVDSQVTMMFWYRQQPGQSLTLIATANQGSEATYESGFVIDKFPISRPNLTFSTLTVSNMSPEDSSIYLCSVGADTSRGGGYTFGSGTRLTVV.

The V and J genes are TRBV7-9 and TRBJ1-2, with 7 nucleotides matching TRBD1. Germline V gene lookup returns CDR1 SEHNR and CDR2 FQNEAQ (reference sequence). The CDR3 covers 14 residues. V lost 6 bases, J lost 4 bases, and 8 bases stayed unmatched. The CDR3 DNA reads as TGTGCCAGCAGTTCCGGGACAGCGTTCTATGGCTACACCTTC. This sequence encodes CASSSGTAFYGYTF.

This chain joins TRBV5-1 and TRBJ2-2; D is unclear. The germline gives CDR1 SGHRS, CDR2 YFSETQ. This CDR3 is 15 amino acids long. V shed 0 bases and J shed 1 base, with 7 bases lying between them. Here the CDR3 DNA reads TGCGCCAGCAGCTTGGAAGCAGGGAACACCGGGGAGCTGTTTTTT. Translated: CASSLEAGNTGELFF.

The CDR3 here is CASNLGPLPGQPQHF. The CDR3 DNA reads as TGTGCCAGCAACCTTGGCCCACTCCCGGGGCAGCCCCAGCATTTT. The J gene is TRBJ1-5, the V gene TRBV7-8; D unresolved. Trimming left V 7 bases short and J 7 bases short, with 20 bases between. The CDR3 length is 15 residues. Germline V gene sequence: CDR1 SGHVS, CDR2 FQNEAQ.

The gene calls are TRBV2 and TRBJ2-1; D ambiguous. V was clipped by 5 bases and J by 5 bases, with 22 bases between them. Per the germline V gene, CDR1 is SNHLY and CDR2 is FYNNEI. The CDR3 covers 17 residues. CDR3 sequence (DNA): TGTGCCAGCAGTCCAGGCTTCGTTCCGAGACGTAACAATGAGCAGTTCTTC. As protein: CASSPGFVPRRNNEQFF.

The rearrangement uses TRBV7-9 and TRBJ1-1, with D unresolved. Trimming cost V 5 bases and J 1 base, with 20 bases left between them. The CDR3 is made up of 17 amino acids. Germline CDR1 reads SEHNR; CDR2 reads FQNEAQ (reference sequence). The CDR3 reads CASSGGNNPLPNTEAFF. DNA for the CDR3: TGTGCCAGCAGCGGCGGAAATAACCCACTCCCGAACACTGAAGCTTTCTTT.

J is TRBJ2-3 and V is TRBV29-1; 10 bases fit TRBD2. CDR1 SQVTM and CDR2 ANQGSEA come from the germline V gene. This CDR3 contains 17 residues. The V gene end was trimmed by 2 bases and the J gene end by 3 bases; junction bases not matched to a gene: 11. CDR3 protein: CSVEKVKLAGVTDTQYF. In nucleotides, the CDR3 is TGCAGCGTTGAAAAGGTGAAGCTAGCGGGAGTTACAGATACGCAGTATTTT.

The chain links TRBV7-2 to TRBJ2-1, with 7 bases aligning to TRBD2. This CDR3 has 13 residues. V trimming: 7 bases; J trimming: 10 bases; junction bases outside the gene matches: 10. Per germline, CDR1 SGHTA and CDR2 FQGNSA. DNA for the CDR3: TGTGCCAGCACGTGGGGGGGGAAGCCCGAGCAGTTCTTC. It codes for CASTWGGKPEQFF.

This clone was observed once. The chain carries TRBV14 and TRBJ1-1, with 8 bases lining up with TRBD1. The CDR3 has 15 amino acids. V trimming: 4 bases; J trimming: 6 bases; junction bases outside the gene matches: 10. Germline loops: CDR1 SGHDN, CDR2 FVKESK. The CDR3 loop is CASSLFGQGPSEAFF. CDR3 bases: TGTGCCAGCAGCCTTTTCGGACAGGGACCCTCTGAAGCTTTCTTT. Full variable domain (remainder filled in from reference TRBV14 and TRBJ1-1): EAGVTQFPSHSVIEKGQTVTLRCDPISGHDNLYWYRRVMGKEIKFLLHFVKESKQDESGMPNNRFLAERTGGTYSTLKVQPAELEDSGVYFCASSLFGQGPSEAFFGQGTRLTVV.

The V call is TRBV18, the J call TRBJ1-4; D is unresolved. The germline CDR1 and CDR2 sequences are KGHSH and LQKENI. The CDR3 consists of 13 residues. The germline V and J ends were trimmed by 2 bases and 4 bases, with 5 bases remaining between them. The CDR3, as DNA: TGTGCCAGCTCACCAGGGCTTAATGAAAAACTGTTTTTT. Its translation: CASSPGLNEKLFF.

Only a few counts were recorded for this clone. The chain couples TRBV11-2 to TRBJ1-2; maybe TRBD1 (5 bases). CDR1 is SGHAT, CDR2 FQNNGV, per germline. This CDR3 contains 14 residues. Trimming pared 3 bases from V and 0 bases from J, leaving 8 bases between. The CDR3 DNA reads as TGTGCCAGCAGCTTGACAGCAGCTAACTATGGCTACACCTTC. Translating it yields CASSLTAANYGYTF.

The chain combines TRBV6-5 with TRBJ2-7; 7 nucleotides line up with TRBD1. This CDR3 is built from 14 residues. J lost 1 base, V lost 5 bases, and 5 bases had no gene match. Germline CDR1 reads MNHEY; CDR2 reads SVGAGI. CDR3 sequence reads: CASSRQGRSYEQYF. The DNA of the CDR3 is TGTGCCAGCAGTCGACAGGGTCGATCCTACGAGCAGTACTTC.

The chain couples TRBV6-1 to TRBJ1-2; maybe TRBD1 (6 bases). This CDR3 has 15 amino acids. Between the trimmed V and J ends, which lost 2 bases and 4 bases, there was a span of 14 bases. The V gene's germline CDR1 is MNHNS and CDR2 SASEGT. CDR3 sequence reads: CASSERGLGAYGYTF. CDR3 DNA sequence: TGTGCCAGCAGTGAAAGGGGTCTGGGGGCCTATGGCTACACCTTC.

The CDR3 DNA is TGTGCCAGCAGTTCCGGGAGAGCAGATACGCAGTATTTT. Its protein product is CASSSGRADTQYF. The J gene is TRBJ2-3, the V gene TRBV27; a weak D match, TRBD2 (6 bases). The CDR3 runs to 13 residues. V lost 4 bases and J 4 bases, leaving 9 bases between the germline ends. Per the germline V gene, CDR1 is MNHEY and CDR2 is SMNVEV (reference sequence).

With regard to this clone: This specimen includes other DNA sequences encoding the same CDR3. The rearrangement links TRBV30 to TRBJ1-5; a possible D gene is TRBD1 (6 bases). V was clipped by 3 bases and J by 4 bases, with 13 bases between them. CDR1 is GTSNPN, CDR2 SVGIG, per germline (reference sequence). The CDR3 runs to 14 residues. CDR3 amino acids: CAWSGGARNQPQHF. DNA of the CDR3: TGTGCCTGGAGCGGGGGGGCGCGTAATCAGCCCCAGCATTTT.

The chain links TRBV18 to TRBJ1-1, with D tentatively TRBD1 (6 bases). The germline V and J ends were trimmed by 3 bases and 11 bases, with 16 bases remaining between them. The CDR3 is made up of 13 amino acids. CDR1 is KGHSH, CDR2 LQKENI, per germline. CDR3 DNA: TGTGCCAGCTCACCGGACGTTAGGACAGCGGCTTTCTTT. The encoded protein is CASSPDVRTAAFF. The entire variable domain, with the rest obtained from reference TRBV18 and TRBJ1-1, is as follows: NAGVMQNPRHLVRRRGQEARLRCSPMKGHSHVYWYRQLPEEGLKFMVYLQKENIIDESGMPKERFSAEFPKEGPSILRIQQVVRGDSAAYFCASSPDVRTAAFFGQGTRLTVV.

This chain joins TRBV4-1 and TRBJ1-5, with 9 bases matching TRBD1. This CDR3 spans 15 amino acids. The V gene end was trimmed by 4 bases and the J gene end by 6 bases; junction bases not matched to a gene: 7. From germline, CDR1 is MGHRA and CDR2 YSYEKL. In DNA form, the CDR3 reads TGCGCCAGCAGCCCGGGACAGGGAGGTACTCAGCCCCAGCATTTT. Protein product: CASSPGQGGTQPQHF.

CDR3 sequence (DNA): TGTGCCAGCAGCCAGGGGGCAGGGGCCACTGAAGCTTTCTTT. Translation: CASSQGAGATEAFF. The chain recombines TRBV3-1 (or the pseudogene TRBV3-2) with TRBJ1-1; TRBD1 is a possible D gene (6 bases). CDR1 and CDR2 from the germline V gene are LGHDT and YNNKEL (reference sequence). CDR3 length: 14 amino acids. Trimming stripped 3 bases from V and 4 bases from J, with 12 bases between.

The chain joins TRBV6-2 or TRBV6-3 to TRBJ1-1, with a possible D match to TRBD1 (5 bases). V was shortened by 6 bases and J by 4 bases, with 15 bases between the two germline ends. This CDR3 contains 14 residues. Germline V CDR1 and CDR2: MNHEY, SVGEGT. CDR3 sequence (DNA): TGTGCCAGCAGCTCAATAGGGGAGGGCACTGAAGCTTTCTTT. Translating it yields CASSSIGEGTEAFF.

This clone has more than one count but fewer than ten. The V gene is TRBV7-2, the J gene TRBJ1-1, with D hard to call. V lost 1 base and J 5 bases, leaving 17 bases between the germline ends. The germline V gene encodes CDR1 SGHTA and CDR2 FQGNSA. The CDR3 consists of 16 residues. The CDR3 DNA sequence: TGTGCCAGCAGCTTAGAAGCCCCGGCCCTAGGAACTGAAGCTTTCTTT. This gives the protein CASSLEAPALGTEAFF.

The CDR3 DNA reads as TGTGCCTGGAGTGGGCCCCATTTAACTGAAGCTTTCTTT. It codes for CAWSGPHLTEAFF. The chain has TRBV30 and TRBJ1-1; the D is unclear. The CDR3 has 13 amino acids. Looked up from germline, CDR1 is GTSNPN and CDR2 is SVGIG (reference sequence). Trimming took 1 base from V and 5 from J, leaving 11 bases between them.

J is TRBJ1-6 and V is TRBV19; the match to TRBD1 covers 7 bases. The CDR3 totals 16 residues. J was trimmed by 7 bases and V by 1 base; bases with no gene match: 7. The germline V gene has CDR1 LNHDA and CDR2 SQIVND (reference sequence). The CDR3 region is CASSIGPGGTNSPLHF. The DNA of the CDR3 is TGTGCCAGTAGTATAGGCCCAGGGGGGACGAATTCACCCCTCCACTTT.

The chain's CDR3 is CASSFTGANYGYTF. The CDR3 nucleotides read TGTGCCAGCAGTTTCACAGGGGCTAACTATGGCTACACCTTC. V is TRBV27 and J is TRBJ1-2; 7 nucleotides line up with TRBD1. In germline, CDR1 is MNHEY, CDR2 SMNVEV (reference sequence). CDR3 length: 14 residues. With V trimmed by 3 bases and J by 0 bases, 1 base remained unmatched.

J is TRBJ1-6 and V is TRBV5-1; no clear D gene. Trimming stripped 0 bases from V and 7 bases from J, with 11 bases between. Germline assignment: CDR1 SGHRS and CDR2 YFSETQ. The length of the CDR3 is 15 residues. CDR3 in amino acids: CASSLGARRNSPLHF. The DNA of the CDR3 is TGCGCCAGCAGCTTGGGAGCCAGGAGGAATTCACCCCTCCACTTT.

In DNA form, the CDR3 reads TGTGCCAGCAGCCCCCAGGGCTACGAGCAGTACTTC. Its translation: CASSPQGYEQYF. The chain uses TRBV3-1 (or the pseudogene TRBV3-2) and TRBJ2-7, with D perhaps TRBD1 (5 bases). Germline V gene lookup returns CDR1 LGHDT and CDR2 YNNKEL (reference sequence). Trimming left V 4 bases short and J 3 bases short, with 7 bases between. The CDR3 has 12 residues.

The genes are TRBV25-1 and TRBJ2-6, with 7 bases that match TRBD1. V was pared by 4 bases and J by 4 bases, with 4 bases of the junction left unmatched. In germline, CDR1 is MGHDK, CDR2 SYGVNS. CDR3 length: 15 residues. In DNA, the CDR3 is TGTGCCAGCAGTGTCACAGGGGCCGGGGCCAACGTCCTGACTTTC. Amino acid sequence: CASSVTGAGANVLTF.

The chain is built from TRBV19 and TRBJ2-1; 9 bases are a match to TRBD2. There are 12 residues in the CDR3. Trimming removed 2 bases from V and 14 bases from J; junction bases left unmatched: 4. The germline V gene has CDR1 LNHDA and CDR2 SQIVND (reference sequence). The CDR3 loop is CASSIIAGVEFF. In nucleotides, the CDR3 is TGTGCCAGTAGTATAATAGCGGGAGTGGAGTTCTTC.

The rearrangement joins TRBV6-1 to TRBJ1-3, with D hard to call. The CDR3 loop spans 18 amino acids. The V and J ends lost 2 bases and 2 bases respectively, with 19 bases between them. CDR1 and CDR2 (germline): MNHNS, SASEGT. CDR3 bases: TGTGCCAGCAGTGAATTCGGAGGATCGTCCAGCGCTGGAAACACCATATATTTT. Amino acid sequence: CASSEFGGSSSAGNTIYF.

This sequence joins TRBV30 and TRBJ1-4, with D perhaps matching TRBD1 (5 bases). V was trimmed by 4 bases and J by 3 bases, leaving 12 bases between them. The CDR3 spans 14 residues. Germline V gives CDR1 GTSNPN, CDR2 SVGIG (reference sequence). CDR3 sequence reads: CAWTVRGSNEKLFF. The CDR3 bases are TGTGCCTGGACTGTACGGGGGTCTAATGAAAAACTGTTTTTT.

The chain combines TRBV5-1 with TRBJ1-1; D remains unclear. Germline values: CDR1 SGHRS, CDR2 YFSETQ. V lost 3 bases and J 4 bases, leaving 13 bases between the germline ends. The CDR3 has 14 amino acids. This chain's CDR3 is CASSSTPGSTEAFF. CDR3 nucleotides: TGCGCCAGCAGCTCAACCCCCGGGAGCACTGAAGCTTTCTTT.

The chain carries TRBV4-3 and TRBJ1-5; tentative D call: TRBD1 (6 bases). The CDR3 is 15 amino acids. Trimming left V 4 bases short and J 3 bases short, with 13 bases between. CDR1 is LGHNA, CDR2 YSLEER, per germline. The CDR3 region is CASSPQTGYNQPQHF. CDR3 DNA: TGCGCCAGCAGCCCCCAGACAGGCTACAATCAGCCCCAGCATTTT.

The chain carries TRBV7-9 and TRBJ2-7; 8 nucleotides match TRBD2. Germline CDR1 is SEHNR and CDR2 is FQNEAQ (reference sequence). With 5 bases clipped from V and 4 bases from J, the junction kept 7 bases outside the gene matches. This CDR3 has 14 residues. The CDR3 nucleotides are TGTGCCAGCAGCCTTAGCGGGAACAATTACGAGCAGTACTTC. Amino acid sequence: CASSLSGNNYEQYF. The entire variable domain, with the rest obtained from reference TRBV7-9 and TRBJ2-7, is as follows: DTGVSQNPRHKITKRGQNVTFRCDPISEHNRLYWYRQTLGQGPEFLTYFQNEAQLEKSRLLSDRFSAERPKGSFSTLEIQRTEQGDSAMYLCASSLSGNNYEQYFGPGTRLTVT.